This TCR beta chain is from a study of cytomegalovirus exposure and HLA in healthy donors. PCR involved 60 Vbeta and 13 Jbeta primers. Method: immunoSEQ multiplex PCR; TCRdb's copy keeps in-frame clones and lacks some. This table holds around 150,000 clones, roughly 79% found once. Comment on this clone: Its antigen is not known.

Overall study results and limits: In a later analysis, HLA-associated TCR beta chains were more clonally expanded than equally common others. Cytomegalovirus association was assigned to 150 to 200 TCR beta chains.

CDR3 size: 13 residues. V lost 2 bases and J lost 8; bases outside the gene matches: 5. Germline V gene lookup returns CDR1 KGHSH and CDR2 LQKENI. This rearrangement joins TRBV18 to TRBJ1-1; 7 bases line up with TRBD1. This sequence originates from a young man in good health and CMV-seropositive. Material: PBMCs. DNA for the CDR3: TGTGCCAGCTCACCAGGCCCGGGACAGGAAGCTTTCTTT. Its protein is CASSPGPGQEAFF.